This T cell receptor beta chain appears in the sequencing data of a study of blood T cell repertoires in COVID-19. In terms of age and location, participants ranged from roughly 18 to 89 years and lived in about 25 US areas. Grouping used clinical history reported by participants in a survey and questionnaire. The protocol was immunoSEQ multiplex PCR, while the TCRdb copy is restricted to in-frame clones and leaves out a portion. The sample lists roughly 330,000 clones; nearly 90% were seen once. Trimming took 5 bases from V and 4 from J, leaving 15 bases between them. CDR3 length: 15 amino acids. The germline V gene has CDR1 SGHVS and CDR2 FQNEAQ.

Sample: PBMCs or T cells enriched from blood (not recorded which). The chain uses TRBV7-8 and TRBJ1-5; D is uncertain. The clonotype was recovered from a woman in her 30s who had recovered from COVID-19. As DNA, the CDR3 is TGTGCCAGCAGCCGAGGCGATCGGGGAAATCAGCCCCAGCATTTT. It is translated as CASSRGDRGNQPQHF. The full variable domain, completed using reference TRBV7-8 and TRBJ1-5, is GAGVSQSPRYKVAKRGQDVALRCDPISGHVSLFWYQQALGQGPEFLTYFQNEAQLDKSGLPSDRFFAERPEGSVSTLKIQRTQQEDSAVYLCASSRGDRGNQPQHFGDGTRLSIL.